The 7 T cell receptor beta chains listed next were all sequenced from one sample in a study of identical twins. One entry per CDR3 protein, called by TCRdb with MiXCR from the 5' RACE reads. Counted here are 650,000 to 800,000 distinct CDR3 sequences, roughly 8% occurring once; the ten biggest clones make up about 0.98%. The same specimen was also included in a second study, on yellow fever vaccine responses in identical twins.

Sequencing input: PBMCs. The receptors here all came from a woman aged 18-29 years in good health.

The CDR3 protein is CASSLVWDRVDTQYF. CDR3 sequence (DNA): TGTGCCAGCAGCTTGGTTTGGGACAGGGTGGATACGCAGTATTTT. The chain uses TRBV5-5 and TRBJ2-3; 9 bases map to TRBD1. V dropped 0 bases and J dropped 6; count of bases not matched to a gene: 5. CDR3 size: 15 residues. Germline V lookup: CDR1 SGHKS, CDR2 YYEKEE (reference sequence).

This clonotype was seen many times. This chain uses TRBV29-1 with TRBJ1-1; D gene uncertain. Trimming shortened V by 4 bases and J by 1 base, and 10 bases separated the two germline ends. This CDR3 is built from 13 residues. Germline V CDR1 and CDR2: SQVTM, ANQGSEA. CDR3 sequence reads: CSVVDPRNTEAFF. As DNA, the CDR3 is TGCAGCGTTGTTGACCCACGGAACACTGAAGCTTTCTTT.

This clonotype was observed a handful of times. The V gene is TRBV12-3 or TRBV12-4, the J gene TRBJ2-3; D uncertain. Trimming cost V 7 bases and J 8 bases, with 22 bases left between them. CDR3 length: 15 amino acids. CDR3 protein: CASTLQPTGGSTQYF. The DNA of the CDR3 is TGTGCCAGCACCCTACAGCCAACCGGTGGTAGTACGCAGTATTTT.

At least ten counts were recorded for this clonotype. The chain links TRBV28 to TRBJ2-7; 7 nucleotides align to TRBD2. In germline, CDR1 is MDHEN, CDR2 SYDVKM. This CDR3 is built from 15 residues. With V trimmed by 7 bases and J by 0 bases, 9 bases remained unmatched. CDR3 sequence: CASNEAGPYSYEQYF. The CDR3 DNA reads TGTGCCAGCAATGAAGCGGGACCATACTCCTACGAGCAGTACTTC.

This clonotype was counted ten times or more. This chain uses TRBV12-3 or TRBV12-4 with TRBJ1-2; the match to TRBD1 covers 9 bases. After removal of 8 bases from V and 5 bases from J, the junction contained 6 bases not matched to a gene. The CDR3 is made up of 13 amino acids. CDR3 residues: CASDGTGTYGYTF. The CDR3 DNA follows: TGTGCCAGCGACGGGACAGGGACTTATGGCTACACCTTC.

This clonotype appeared a few times. The rearrangement joins TRBV7-9 to TRBJ2-5; D gene uncertain. The CDR3 runs 14 residues. Trimming removed 4 bases at V and 1 base at J, with 10 bases between. Germline values: CDR1 SEHNR, CDR2 FQNEAQ (reference sequence). The CDR3 DNA is TGTGCCAGCAGCTCAAGGGTGGGCCAAGAGACCCAGTACTTC. Its protein is CASSSRVGQETQYF.

This clonotype was seen at least ten times. V usage is TRBV2 and J usage is TRBJ1-1; TRBD1 might be the D (5 bases). The V end was cut by 4 bases, the J end by 8 bases, with 11 bases between. Germline CDR1 reads SNHLY; CDR2 reads FYNNEI. The CDR3 loop spans 12 amino acids. The chain's CDR3 is CASSAPGPEAFF. The DNA of the CDR3 is TGTGCCAGCAGTGCTCCGGGGCCCGAAGCTTTCTTT. The full variable domain, with the rest looked up from reference TRBV2 and TRBJ1-1, is EPEVTQTPSHQVTQMGQEVILRCVPISNHLYFYWYRQILGQKVEFLVSFYNNEISEKSEIFDDQFSVERPDGSNFTLKIRSTKLEDSAMYFCASSAPGPEAFFGQGTRLTVV.